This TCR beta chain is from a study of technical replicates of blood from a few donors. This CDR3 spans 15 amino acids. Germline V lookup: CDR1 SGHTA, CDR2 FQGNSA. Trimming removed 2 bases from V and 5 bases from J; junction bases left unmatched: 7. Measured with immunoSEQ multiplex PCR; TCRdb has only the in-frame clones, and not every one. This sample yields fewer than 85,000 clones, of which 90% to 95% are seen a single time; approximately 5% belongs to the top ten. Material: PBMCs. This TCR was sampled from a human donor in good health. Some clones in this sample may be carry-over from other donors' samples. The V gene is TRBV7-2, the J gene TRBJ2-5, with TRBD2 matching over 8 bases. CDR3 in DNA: TGTGCCAGCAGCTTACCCGCTAGCGGGTCGGAGACCCAGTACTTC. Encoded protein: CASSLPASGSETQYF.